The 25 T cell receptor beta chains below come from one sample, sequenced in a study of cytomegalovirus exposure and HLA in healthy donors. PCR employed 60 Vbeta and 13 Jbeta primers. The repertoire was sequenced with immunoSEQ multiplex PCR; TCRdb's copy has only in-frame clones and lacks some. The top ten clones hold 1.7% of a sample with 140,000 or so clones, roughly 85% of them seen once. Material for sequencing was PBMCs. All receptors come from a woman aged 25 to 39 in good health and CMV-seronegative.

The chain links TRBV5-4 to TRBJ2-3, with 12 bases matching TRBD2. Trimming took 0 bases from V and 6 from J; bases not matched to a gene: 5. The CDR3 spans 16 residues. Germline V gives CDR1 SGHNT, CDR2 YYREEE (reference sequence). As DNA, the CDR3 is TGTGCCAGCAGCTTGGCCCCTAGCGGGGGGGCTGATACGCAGTATTTT. It codes for CASSLAPSGGADTQYF.

V and J are TRBV7-9 and TRBJ2-7; 8 bases fit TRBD1. Germline assignment: CDR1 SEHNR and CDR2 FQNEAQ (reference sequence). This CDR3 contains 16 residues. J gave up 5 bases and V 5 bases, and 14 bases lay outside the gene matches. The CDR3 DNA reads as TGTGCCAGCAGCCAGTGGGGCCCAGGGGGCGCAGACGAGCAGTACTTC. It translates to CASSQWGPGGADEQYF.

In this sample, this clone turned up once. The genes are TRBV6-6 and TRBJ1-4; weak D call: TRBD1 (6 bases). V gave up 5 bases and J gave up 6 bases, with 16 bases separating them. CDR3 size: 15 residues. The germline gives CDR1 MNHNY, CDR2 SVGAGI (reference sequence). DNA for the CDR3: TGTGCCAGCAGTGGCCCACAGGGCTCTCATGAAAAACTGTTTTTT. This encodes CASSGPQGSHEKLFF.

This chain links TRBV5-4 with TRBJ1-3; 7 nucleotides line up with TRBD1. The CDR3 loop spans 15 amino acids. The V and J ends lost 3 bases and 2 bases, in that order; junction bases with no gene match: 5. Germline V gene data show CDR1 as SGHNT and CDR2 as YYREEE (reference sequence). CDR3 nucleotide sequence: TGTGCCAGCAGCTATGACAGGGTCACTGGAAACACCATATATTTT. Translated: CASSYDRVTGNTIYF.

This clone was detected only a few times. Other DNA sequences in the same sample also yield this CDR3. V usage is TRBV27 and J usage is TRBJ1-1; tentatively, D is TRBD1 (5 bases). The length of the CDR3 is 13 residues. CDR1 and CDR2 (germline): MNHEY, SMNVEV (reference sequence). The germline V and J ends were trimmed by 5 bases and 1 base, with 8 bases remaining between them. CDR3 in amino acids: CASSLTANTEAFF. The DNA for the CDR3 is TGTGCCAGCAGTCTGACAGCGAACACTGAAGCTTTCTTT.

The chain uses TRBV28 and TRBJ1-2, with 10 bases lining up with TRBD1. The junction had 9 bases not matched to a gene; V was cut back by 1 base and J by 7 bases. Germline V gene sequence: CDR1 MDHEN, CDR2 SYDVKM. The CDR3 is made up of 16 amino acids. DNA of the CDR3: TGTGCCAGCAGTTTATCCCTCATCGGGACAGGGGTTGGCTACACCTTC. Translation gives CASSLSLIGTGVGYTF.

The rearrangement uses TRBV7-2 and TRBJ2-7; D gene ambiguous. The CDR3 loop spans 14 amino acids. In germline, CDR1 is SGHTA, CDR2 FQGNSA. Trimming shortened V by 1 base and J by 0 bases, and 7 bases separated the two germline ends. The CDR3 coding sequence is TGTGCCAGCAGCTTAGAACATCCCTCCTACGAGCAGTACTTC. Translation gives CASSLEHPSYEQYF.

This chain joins TRBV19 and TRBJ2-5; TRBD2 aligns across 11 bases. The CDR3 length is 14 residues. Germline-derived CDR1 and CDR2 are LNHDA and SQIVND (reference sequence). V dropped 9 bases and J dropped 2; count of bases not matched to a gene: 5. DNA of the CDR3: TGTGCCAGCAAGGGACTAGCGGATCAAGAGACCCAGTACTTC. Translation: CASKGLADQETQYF.

V is TRBV5-4 and J is TRBJ2-7; no clear D gene. CDR3 length: 12 residues. The germline V gene encodes CDR1 SGHNT and CDR2 YYREEE (reference sequence). V gave up 1 base and J gave up 6 bases, with 8 bases separating them. CDR3 bases: TGTGCCAGCAGCTTGCTGTCGGGCGAGCAGTACTTC. Translating it yields CASSLLSGEQYF. Full variable domain (missing parts from reference TRBV5-4 and TRBJ2-7): ETGVTQSPTHLIKTRGQQVTLRCSSQSGHNTVSWYQQALGQGPQFIFQYYREEENGRGNFPPRFSGLQFPNYSSELNVNALELDDSALYLCASSLLSGEQYFGPGTRLTVT.

This chain connects TRBV6-1 to TRBJ1-6, with 9 bases identical to TRBD1. Germline V gives CDR1 MNHNS, CDR2 SASEGT. The junction had 5 bases not matched to a gene; V was cut back by 4 bases and J by 10 bases. The CDR3 loop spans 14 amino acids. This CDR3 reads CASSGRQGESPLHF. The CDR3, as DNA: TGTGCCAGCAGTGGTCGACAGGGGGAATCACCCCTCCACTTT.

J is TRBJ1-1 and V is TRBV28, with 8 bases identical to TRBD1. CDR1 is MDHEN and CDR2 is SYDVKM in the germline V gene. The CDR3 spans 12 residues. After removal of 6 bases from V and 11 bases from J, the junction contained 8 bases not matched to a gene. The CDR3 region has the DNA TGTGCCAGCAGCTTGGACAGGGATGTGGCTTTCTTT. It specifies CASSLDRDVAFF.

The chain carries TRBV9 and TRBJ2-7; D possibly corresponds to TRBD2 (5 bases). This CDR3 spans 12 amino acids. Deletions cut 3 bases from V and 8 bases from J, with 12 bases between. Germline V gene lookup returns CDR1 SGDLS and CDR2 YYNGEE. In nucleotides, the CDR3 is TGTGCCAGCAGCGGGACGAGGGAGAAGCAGTACTTC. Amino acid sequence: CASSGTREKQYF.

V and J are TRBV27 and TRBJ1-1; possibly TRBD1 for D (5 bases). V shed 3 bases and J shed 11 bases, with 19 bases lying between them. The CDR3 totals 14 residues. Germline values: CDR1 MNHEY, CDR2 SMNVEV (reference sequence). The CDR3: CASSFGGGARSAFF. Here the CDR3 DNA reads TGTGCCAGCAGTTTCGGTGGAGGGGCGCGGAGCGCTTTCTTT.

This clone showed up just once. This rearrangement joins TRBV12-5 to TRBJ1-2, with D perhaps matching TRBD1 (6 bases). The CDR3 is 14 residues long. Germline V gives CDR1 LGHNT, CDR2 FRNRAP. V was trimmed by 4 bases and J by 5 bases, leaving 14 bases between them. The CDR3 bases are TGTGCTAGTGGTTCACAGGGCGGAGTGTATGGCTACACCTTC. It codes for CASGSQGGVYGYTF.

This chain connects TRBV6-4 to TRBJ1-6, with 8 bases identical to TRBD1. Germline CDR1 MRHNA, CDR2 SNTAGT. J lost 8 bases, V lost 6 bases, and 9 bases had no gene match. The CDR3 extends over 15 amino acids. CDR3 DNA sequence: TGTGCCAGCAGCTACAGGGGGAGTGTTGATTCACCCCTCCACTTT. It codes for CASSYRGSVDSPLHF.

V usage is TRBV4-1 and J usage is TRBJ1-4; D gene uncertain. Trimming left V 1 base short and J 8 bases short, with 11 bases between. From germline, CDR1 is MGHRA and CDR2 YSYEKL. CDR3 length: 14 amino acids. CDR3 sequence: CASSQAGGSEKLFF. In nucleotides, the CDR3 is TGCGCCAGCAGCCAAGCCGGTGGGAGCGAAAAACTGTTTTTT.

The chain combines TRBV19 with TRBJ1-1; D is unresolved. Germline CDR1 LNHDA, CDR2 SQIVND (reference sequence). The CDR3 is 14 residues long. V lost 2 bases and J 0 bases, leaving 7 bases between the germline ends. This chain's CDR3 is CASSISVMNTEAFF. The DNA of the CDR3 is TGTGCCAGTAGTATATCTGTAATGAACACTGAAGCTTTCTTT. Together with reference TRBV19 and TRBJ1-1, the CDR3 gives the full variable domain: DGGITQSPKYLFRKEGQNVTLSCEQNLNHDAMYWYRQDPGQGLRLIYYSQIVNDFQKGDIAEGYSVSREKKESFPLTVTSAQKNPTAFYLCASSISVMNTEAFFGQGTRLTVV.

This sequence joins TRBV25-1 and TRBJ2-1; 9 bases align to TRBD1. The CDR3 totals 16 residues. Germline CDR1 MGHDK, CDR2 SYGVNS. V dropped 3 bases and J dropped 3; count of bases not matched to a gene: 6. This chain's CDR3 is CASSEFDRGDYNEQFF. The CDR3, as DNA: TGTGCCAGCAGTGAGTTCGACAGGGGGGACTACAATGAGCAGTTCTTC.

In its sample, this clone was seen a few times. V usage is TRBV9 and J usage is TRBJ2-7; TRBD2 matches 12 bases. This CDR3 comprises 16 residues. In germline, CDR1 is SGDLS, CDR2 YYNGEE. The V gene end was trimmed by 3 bases and the J gene end by 3 bases; junction bases not matched to a gene: 7. In DNA, the CDR3 is TGTGCCAGCAGCGCCGCACTAGCGGGGGGAATCTACGAGCAGTACTTC. Translating it yields CASSAALAGGIYEQYF.

The genes are TRBV9 and TRBJ1-4, with 11 bases matching TRBD1. The CDR3 runs to 14 residues. Germline CDR1 is SGDLS and CDR2 is YYNGEE. The V segment lost 3 bases and the J segment 6 bases; nucleotides outside the gene matches: 1. The CDR3 loop is CASSGDRGYEKLFF. The CDR3 coding sequence is TGTGCCAGCAGCGGGGACAGGGGGTATGAAAAACTGTTTTTT.

The gene calls are TRBV7-9 and TRBJ1-1, with no clear D. Per the germline V gene, CDR1 is SEHNR and CDR2 is FQNEAQ (reference sequence). V was cut by 0 bases and J by 2 bases, with 10 bases left in between. The length of the CDR3 is 15 residues. The CDR3 bases are TGTGCCAGCAGCTTAGCGGGGAGGCGCAACACTGAAGCTTTCTTT. The encoded protein is CASSLAGRRNTEAFF. The full variable domain, completed using reference TRBV7-9 and TRBJ1-1, is DTGVSQNPRHKITKRGQNVTFRCDPISEHNRLYWYRQTLGQGPEFLTYFQNEAQLEKSRLLSDRFSAERPKGSFSTLEIQRTEQGDSAMYLCASSLAGRRNTEAFFGQGTRLTVV.

The chain employs TRBV11-2 and TRBJ1-1, with TRBD1 matching 8 bases. The germline V gene has CDR1 SGHAT and CDR2 FQNNGV. Losses at the gene ends were 5 bases for V and 4 bases for J; bases not matched to a gene: 9. CDR3 length: 15 amino acids. The CDR3, as DNA: TGTGCCAGCAGCACACCCAGGGGGCTGGGCACTGAAGCTTTCTTT. Its translation is CASSTPRGLGTEAFF.

The chain is built from TRBV2 and TRBJ2-7; TRBD1 matches 8 bases. Per germline, CDR1 SNHLY and CDR2 FYNNEI. The length of the CDR3 is 14 residues. The V gene end was trimmed by 8 bases and the J gene end by 3 bases; junction bases not matched to a gene: 9. CDR3 protein: CASAGDRIIYEQYF. The DNA for the CDR3 is TGTGCCAGCGCCGGGGACAGGATCATCTACGAGCAGTACTTC.

The chain has TRBV5-1 and TRBJ2-2; TRBD1 is a possible D gene (5 bases). CDR3 length: 14 amino acids. Trimming pared 0 bases from V and 6 bases from J, leaving 9 bases between. CDR1 is SGHRS, CDR2 YFSETQ, per germline. CDR3 sequence: CASSLGGASGELFF. The CDR3 bases are TGCGCCAGCAGCTTGGGTGGGGCATCCGGGGAGCTGTTTTTT.

The chain joins TRBV11-2 to TRBJ2-5, with D perhaps TRBD1 (5 bases). V was shortened by 5 bases and J by 7 bases, with 17 bases between the two germline ends. The germline V gene has CDR1 SGHAT and CDR2 FQNNGV. The CDR3 length is 14 residues. The chain's CDR3 is CASSATGAWVTQYF. Here the CDR3 DNA reads TGTGCCAGCAGCGCCACAGGTGCTTGGGTGACCCAGTACTTC. Looking up the rest from reference TRBV11-2 and TRBJ2-5 gives the full variable domain: EAGVAQSPRYKIIEKRQSVAFWCNPISGHATLYWYQQILGQGPKLLIQFQNNGVVDDSQLPKDRFSAERLKGVDSTLKIQPAKLEDSAVYLCASSATGAWVTQYFGPGTRLLVL.